A selection of T cell receptor beta chains follows, all from one sample in a study of shared clonotypes between healthy human individuals. Profiling relied on immunoSEQ multiplex PCR, and the TCRdb table lists in-frame clones only, not all of them. The sample records hundreds of thousands of clones, about 80% being singletons. The sequencing input was memory CD4+ T cells sorted from blood. The receptors shown here come from a woman in her 30s in good health. CDR3s include the opening cysteine and the closing phenylalanine or tryptophan. A D gene is named only where the DNA matches it firmly. Where a row states a size, it is once, few, many or the class of an expanded clone; other rows omit it.

clone_size	v_call	d_call	j_call	cdr3_nt	cdr3_aa
few	TRBV28	TRBD2	TRBJ2-3	TGTGCCAGCAGCCTCCCCCTAGCGGGGACCACAGATACGCAGTATTTT	CASSLPLAGTTDTQYF
.	TRBV5-6	.	TRBJ2-1	TGTGCCAGCAGCCGTGGTGGCTCCGGCGCCTACAATGAGCAGTTCTTC	CASSRGGSGAYNEQFF
.	TRBV11-2	.	TRBJ2-7	TGTGCCAGCAGCTCTTATTCGGGGACGGAGCAGTACTTC	CASSSYSGTEQYF
.	TRBV5-1	.	TRBJ1-1	TGCGCCAGCAGGCGGGCAGAAATGAACACTGAAGCTTTCTTT	CASRRAEMNTEAFF
.	TRBV28	.	TRBJ1-1	TGTGCCAGCAGCCTACAGGGACGCACTGAAGCTTTCTTT	CASSLQGRTEAFF
.	TRBV6-1	.	TRBJ1-5	TGTGCCAGTTCTGCGGTTCAGCCCCAGCATTTT	CASSAVQPQHF
few	TRBV4-1	.	TRBJ1-2	TGCGCCAGCAGCGAAGGGGGGGTGGCAGCGGCGGAGGGCTATGGCTACACCTTC	CASSEGGVAAAEGYGYTF
few	TRBV2	TRBD1	TRBJ1-4	TGTGCCAGCACCCCCCGGACAGGCGAAAAACTGTTTTTT	CASTPRTGEKLFF
.	TRBV2	.	TRBJ2-6	TGTGCCAGCAGTGATTGGCGGGGAATGGATTCAGGGGCCAACGTCCTGACTTTC	CASSDWRGMDSGANVLTF
.	TRBV6-1	TRBD1	TRBJ2-5	TGTGCCAGCAGAGAATCTAAGGGGGCGCTCGAGACCCAGTACTTC	CASRESKGALETQYF
.	TRBV6-6	.	TRBJ1-5	TGTGCCAGCACTCTAGGCCGGGGGCAGCCCCAGCATTTT	CASTLGRGQPQHF
.	TRBV15	TRBD2	TRBJ2-1	TGTGCCACCAGCAGAGGATCGGCTAGCGGCTACAATGAGCAGTTCTTC	CATSRGSASGYNEQFF
.	TRBV11-1	.	TRBJ1-1	TGTGCCAGCAGCTTAGACATGAACACTGAAGCTTTCTTT	CASSLDMNTEAFF
.	TRBV19	.	TRBJ2-7	TGTGCCAGTAGTCCCCGGGATACACCCACCGTGCCGGGCGAGCAGTACTTC	CASSPRDTPTVPGEQYF
.	TRBV11-2	.	TRBJ2-3	TGTGCCAGCAGCCGAACCAAGACCGATACGCAGTATTTT	CASSRTKTDTQYF
.	TRBV2	.	TRBJ2-1	TGTGCCAGCAGTGAGGGGAGTAGGTACAATGAGCAGTTCTTC	CASSEGSRYNEQFF
.	TRBV5-1	TRBD2	TRBJ2-7	TGCGCCAGCAGCCGTGGGACTAGCGGACAAGGGGAGCAGTACTTC	CASSRGTSGQGEQYF
.	TRBV27	.	TRBJ2-1	TGTGCCAGCAGTCCGGGGAGCGTCTACAATGAGCAGTTCTTC	CASSPGSVYNEQFF
.	TRBV27	TRBD2	TRBJ2-1	TGTGCCAGCAGTTTCGGTAGGGGAGGGCTCGGTGAGCAGTTCTTC	CASSFGRGGLGEQFF
.	TRBV19	.	TRBJ2-7	TGTGCCAGTAGTATAGATCGGAGACAGGCCTACGAGCAGTACTTC	CASSIDRRQAYEQYF
many	TRBV10-2	.	TRBJ2-1	TGCGCCAGCAGTGAGTCGGGGTACAATGAGCAGTTCTTC	CASSESGYNEQFF
.	TRBV6-1	.	TRBJ1-1	TGTGCCAGCAGTGTCGGGGTTACTGAAGCTTTCTTT	CASSVGVTEAFF
.	TRBV18	.	TRBJ1-1	TGTGCCAGCTCACCACGACCAGACCCTGCGGCTGAAGCTTTCTTT	CASSPRPDPAAEAFF
.	TRBV30	.	TRBJ1-5	TGTGCCTGGGGTACTCAACTAAGCAATCAGCCCCAGCATTTT	CAWGTQLSNQPQHF
.	TRBV19	TRBD1	TRBJ1-2	TGTGCCAGTAGCCAGACAGGGCGAATCTATGGCTACACCTTC	CASSQTGRIYGYTF
.	TRBV7-8	TRBD2	TRBJ2-1	TGTGCCAGCAGCTTAAATAGCGGGATATACAATGAGCAGTTCTTC	CASSLNSGIYNEQFF
.	TRBV6-1	.	TRBJ1-1	TGTGCCAGCAGTGGGACACCTTCCAACACTGAAGCTTTCTTT	CASSGTPSNTEAFF
.	TRBV6-5	.	TRBJ1-4	TGTGCCAGCAGTTACGACAGACGCTCCTACAATGAAAAACTGTTTTTT	CASSYDRRSYNEKLFF
.	TRBV10-3	.	TRBJ2-7	TGTGCCATCAGTGAGTCGGGGCCAGAATTTATCTACGAGCAGTACTTC	CAISESGPEFIYEQYF
.	TRBV4-1	TRBD1	TRBJ1-2	TGCGCCAGCAGCCCGAACAGGGGCCCAGGGGATGGCTACACCTTC	CASSPNRGPGDGYTF
.	TRBV18	.	TRBJ1-5	TGTGCCAGCTCACCCGTGGAGGGGGAGAATCAGCCCCAGCATTTT	CASSPVEGENQPQHF
.	TRBV6-6	.	TRBJ2-7	TGTGCCAGCAATGCGGGTTTCGGCTACGAGCAGTACTTC	CASNAGFGYEQYF
.	TRBV5-1	.	TRBJ2-3	TGCGCCAGCAGCTTGGGAGTCTCGGGGCTTGGGGGGACAGATACGCAGTATTTT	CASSLGVSGLGGTDTQYF
.	TRBV11-2	TRBD2	TRBJ2-2	TGTGCCAGCAGGGCTACTAGCGGGGTGGGGGAGCTGTTTTTT	CASRATSGVGELFF
.	TRBV7-6	TRBD2	TRBJ2-6	TGTGCCAGCAGCCCATTGCCGGGGAGGGGTGACTCTGGGGCCAACGTCCTGACTTTC	CASSPLPGRGDSGANVLTF
few	TRBV5-1	.	TRBJ1-3	TGCGCCAGCAGCTTGGGTCCGACGACCTCTGGAAACACCATATATTTT	CASSLGPTTSGNTIYF